This T cell receptor beta chain came from a study of T-cell reconstitution after alpha-beta-depleted transplantation in children. Whole-study findings and limits: Diversity of TCRbeta at day 60 was high in some patients, arising from surviving recipient T cells and thymic progenitors. Newly produced T cells mostly accounted for T-cell counts and diversity one year post-transplant. About two months after transplant, alpha-beta T cells reportedly came from several hundred expanded graft clones.

Trimming took 6 bases from V and 9 from J; bases not matched to a gene: 8. The CDR3 spans 12 residues. CDR1 and CDR2 from the germline V gene are MNHEY and SVGEGT. Researchers prepared the TCRbeta library using unique molecular identifiers, the study reports. TCRdb called the PCR reads again in MiXCR, with one record for every CDR3 protein. The sample lists fewer than 700,000 distinct CDR3 sequences, 23% occurring once. This clonotype has ten or more counts. Its target is not known. The sequencing here drew on PBMCs, mostly from graft donor cells, taken 360 days after TCRalphabeta/CD19-depleted stem cell transplant. This chain connects TRBV6-2 or TRBV6-3 to TRBJ2-7; 7 nucleotides align to TRBD1. This TCR was recovered from a boy under two years old who had a stem cell transplant for acute myeloid leukemia, so the T cells may come from the graft donor. The CDR3 DNA follows: TGTGCCAGCAGGAACCGGGACAGATTGCAGTACGTC. Amino acids: CASRNRDRLQYV.